This T cell receptor (beta chain) was documented in a study of T cell responses to AZD1222 COVID-19 vaccine. Findings of the study overall: Baseline serology detected seropositivity in only a handful of AZD1222 recipients. Repertoire sampling occurred only after the peak T cell response.

Measured with immunoSEQ multiplex PCR; TCRdb has only the in-frame clones, and not every one. Among 150,000 to 200,000 clones listed, around 93% were seen once. This clone was counted a single time. Its antigen is currently unknown. Germline assignment: CDR1 MDHEN and CDR2 SYDVKM. V gave up 4 bases and J gave up 5 bases; unmatched junction bases: 12. There are 16 residues in the CDR3. V and J are TRBV28 and TRBJ2-7; 9 bases align to TRBD2. This sequence was found in an adult in good health. The sequencing used peripheral blood, collected on day 0 of AZD1222 vaccination. The CDR3, as DNA: TGTGCCAGCAGTTCCCGTAGCGGGAGATCCCCCCACGAGCAGTACTTC. Encoded protein: CASSSRSGRSPHEQYF.